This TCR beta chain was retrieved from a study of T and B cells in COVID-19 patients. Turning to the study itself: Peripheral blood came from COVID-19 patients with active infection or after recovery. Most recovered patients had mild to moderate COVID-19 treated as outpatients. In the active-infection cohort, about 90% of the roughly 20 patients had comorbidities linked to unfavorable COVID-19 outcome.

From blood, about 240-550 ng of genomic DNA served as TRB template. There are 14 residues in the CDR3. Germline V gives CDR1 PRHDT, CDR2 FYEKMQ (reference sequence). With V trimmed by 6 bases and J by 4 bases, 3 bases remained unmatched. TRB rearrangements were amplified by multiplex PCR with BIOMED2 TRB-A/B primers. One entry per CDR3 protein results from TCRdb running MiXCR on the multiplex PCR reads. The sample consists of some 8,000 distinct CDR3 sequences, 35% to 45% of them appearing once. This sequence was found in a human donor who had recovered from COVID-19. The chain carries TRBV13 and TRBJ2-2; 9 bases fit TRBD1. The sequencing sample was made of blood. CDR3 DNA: TGTGCCAGCAGGCGGACAGGGGCCACCGGGGAGCTGTTTTTT. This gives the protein CASRRTGATGELFF.